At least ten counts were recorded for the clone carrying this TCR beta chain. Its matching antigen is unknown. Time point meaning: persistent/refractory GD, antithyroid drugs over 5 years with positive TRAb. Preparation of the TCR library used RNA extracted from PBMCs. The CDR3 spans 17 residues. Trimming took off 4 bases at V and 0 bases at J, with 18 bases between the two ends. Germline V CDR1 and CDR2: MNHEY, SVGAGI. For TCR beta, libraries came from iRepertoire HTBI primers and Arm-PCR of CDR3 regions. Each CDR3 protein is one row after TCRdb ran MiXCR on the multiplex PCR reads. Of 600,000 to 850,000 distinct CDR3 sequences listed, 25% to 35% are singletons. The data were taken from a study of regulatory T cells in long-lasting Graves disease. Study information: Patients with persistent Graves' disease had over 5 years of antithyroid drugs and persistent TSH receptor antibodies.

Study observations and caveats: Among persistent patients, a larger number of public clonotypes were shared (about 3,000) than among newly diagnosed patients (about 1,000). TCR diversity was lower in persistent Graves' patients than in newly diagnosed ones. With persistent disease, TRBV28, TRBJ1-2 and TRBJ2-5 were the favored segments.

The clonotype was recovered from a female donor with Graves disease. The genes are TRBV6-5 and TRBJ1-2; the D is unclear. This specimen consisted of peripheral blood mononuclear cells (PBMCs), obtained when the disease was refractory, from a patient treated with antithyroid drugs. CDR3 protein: CASSFVLTPSSNYGYTF. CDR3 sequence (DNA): TGTGCCAGCAGTTTCGTCCTCACTCCCTCCTCTAACTATGGCTACACCTTC.